Following are 3 T cell receptor beta chains from one sample sequenced in a study of blood T cell repertoires in COVID-19. Measured with immunoSEQ multiplex PCR; TCRdb has only the in-frame clones, and not every one. Altogether roughly 250,000 clones are present, 75% to 90% being singletons, with the ten largest covering 7.2%. Sequencing was performed on peripheral blood. Source of these receptors: a man in his sixties who had recovered from COVID-19.

The chain employs TRBV7-9 and TRBJ2-7, with D maybe TRBD2 (7 bases). Trimming pared 2 bases from V and 2 bases from J, leaving 10 bases between. The germline V gene encodes CDR1 SEHNR and CDR2 FQNEAQ (reference sequence). There are 14 residues in the CDR3. The CDR3 sequence is CASSLRGAPYEQYF. The CDR3 DNA sequence: TGTGCCAGCAGCTTACGGGGGGCCCCCTACGAGCAGTACTTC.

The V gene is TRBV19, the J gene TRBJ2-2, with 7 bases identical to TRBD1. Germline CDR1 reads LNHDA; CDR2 reads SQIVND (reference sequence). This CDR3 is built from 14 residues. J gave up 7 bases and V 3 bases, and 5 bases lay outside the gene matches. CDR3 loop: CASSITGAIGELFF. CDR3 coding DNA: TGTGCCAGTAGTATCACAGGGGCGATCGGGGAGCTGTTTTTT.

V gene TRBV2 combines with J gene TRBJ1-1; no definite D call. Looked up from germline, CDR1 is SNHLY and CDR2 is FYNNEI. The V end lost 6 bases, the J end lost 0 bases, and 8 bases lay between the germline ends. CDR3 size: 13 residues. CDR3 protein: CASRIDLNTEAFF. CDR3 coding DNA: TGTGCCAGCAGAATAGATCTGAACACTGAAGCTTTCTTT.